This T cell receptor (beta chain) appears in the sequencing data of a study of cytotoxic CD8 clonotypes in ibrutinib-treated CLL. Across the study: Of the patients, 10 to 12 were relapsed/refractory, about 16 treatment-naive and approximately 18 IGHV unmutated. By median around 66 months, about 12 had progressed and around 14 stayed remitted; responses had been 2 complete and some 24 partial. Findings and caveats of the study: Public clonotypes, an uncommon group, contracted or remained stable on treatment. Having risen at ibrutinib response, clonality had fallen back toward baseline by progression.

CDR1 SGHNT and CDR2 YYREEE come from the germline V gene (reference sequence). This CDR3 contains 14 residues. J was trimmed by 2 bases and V by 4 bases; bases with no gene match: 4. Libraries were prepared by immunoSEQ multiplex PCR; TCRdb keeps only in-frame clonotypes and omits some of them. The sample holds approximately 150,000 clones, 60% to 85% seen once. Worth noting for this clone: Its target is unknown.

V and J are TRBV5-4 and TRBJ2-5, with 8 bases identical to TRBD1. The TCR comes from a human donor with chronic lymphocytic leukemia. Sequenced material: PBMCs, taken after 12 months of ibrutinib treatment. The DNA for the CDR3 is TGTGCCAGCAGCCTGGGGGACAGGCAAGAGACCCAGTACTTC. Its translation: CASSLGDRQETQYF.